This entry features one T cell receptor beta chain sequence. This clonotype showed up just a few times. Its antigen is currently not known. No much larger clone is present one base from it, and per-base qualities are unavailable. Amplification of TCR beta CDR3 regions was carried out from RNA transcripts. The TCR CDR3 was subjected to a first round of RT-PCR using the HTBI primer set and the Qiagen OneStep RT-PCR kit. Libraries were constructed in a second round of multiplex PCR, after which size selection and purification were performed. Sequencing of the libraries was done on an Illumina HiSeq2000 using paired-end 100 bp reads. As for how the authors treated the data: SOAPnuke was used to process the raw data, removing reads that contained adapters or uncalled bases, had a mean Phred below 15, or lacked an exact match to the constant primer or identifier. COPE v1.2.5 was used to merge the high-quality paired reads, and each unique nucleotide sequence was defined as a clonotype. MiTCR v1.1 was used to align the clonotypes against IMGT TRBV, TRBD and TRBJ reference segments. The analysis included only V-J combinations with a frequency above 0.0001, which together covered roughly 99% of the repertoires. The TCS score was defined as the ratio of F50 (clonal expansion) to E x V (chaos), calculated using BLOSUM62-based TCRdist between CDR3 peptides within each V-J. Welch's t-statistics and random forest reduced 450 to 600 V-J features to fewer than 15, which were used in a naive Bayes classifier (R e1071). The public reads were reprocessed in TCRdb via fastp at Q25 and MiXCR, keeping in-frame beta chains. Each CDR3 protein appears once, grouped with its most common genes and DNA. TCRdb, not the original authors, processed these V and J calls. Within this sample are 370,000 or so distinct CDR3 sequences, with 20% to 25% of them counted one time only. About 70% of the sample belongs to the ten largest clones.

Graves' hyperthyroidism was defined as stable when no progression to ophthalmopathy occurred over 18 months of follow-up. Hyperthyroidism patients were newly diagnosed, with disease duration under 2 months, and aged 18 to 65 years. The study excluded patients with uncontrolled infections, other autoimmune diseases, pregnancy or lactation. Diagnoses were established on the basis of clinical symptoms, serum thyroxine and TRAb, thyroid ultrasound, and orbital computed tomography. PBMCs were isolated from about 10 ml of fresh peripheral blood by Ficoll-Paque density gradient centrifugation. Total RNA was extracted with Trizol reagent, and quality was checked on an Agilent 2100 Bioanalyzer. At the junction V is shortened by 5 bases and J by 3 bases, with 13 bases in between. The germline V gene yields SGHTA for CDR1 and FQGNSA for CDR2. The CDR3 covers 14 residues, taking in both the cysteine and the phenylalanine. Only the CDR3 portion is preserved as DNA: 42 bases, with reading frame beginning at the first base.

The sample originates from a study of T cells in Graves' hyperthyroidism and ophthalmopathy (dated by TCRdb to the late 2010s). Background on the whole study: Peripheral blood was collected at initial diagnosis, before any treatment. In more than 5 Graves' hyperthyroidism patients, the study also compared T-cell repertoires from thyroid tissue with T-cell repertoires from blood. Following sampling, methimazole starting at 30 mg daily was given to hyperthyroidism patients, and high-dose intravenous methylprednisolone was given to ophthalmopathy patients. Whether ophthalmopathy could be predicted prospectively was tested in an independent validation cohort made up of approximately 19 hyperthyroidism patients plus 17 patients who later progressed to ophthalmopathy. To identify TCR V-J signatures that set the groups apart, the researchers used a discovery cohort of about a hundred patients, made up of 40 to 45 with Graves' ophthalmopathy and 57 with stable Graves' hyperthyroidism. According to the paper, TCR Vbeta CDR3 sequencing was carried out on approximately 140 peripheral blood samples, which came from about 45 ophthalmopathy, some 73 hyperthyroidism and approximately 17 progressor patients. For training and testing, the approximately 97 patients in the discovery cohort were randomly divided in a 7:3 ratio. The research as a whole found: In validation, progression to ophthalmopathy was predicted by the model with about 70% sensitivity and nearly 75% specificity, a median of roughly six months before onset. Most expanded thyroid clonotypes (frequency above 0.001) were also detected in blood, suggesting blood repertoires may reflect thyroid immune responses. Ophthalmopathy was separated from stable hyperthyroidism by a 13 V-J signature model, with around 90% sensitivity and approximately 81% specificity obtained in cross-validation and 80%/75% obtained in testing. No statistical method was used to fix the sample size in advance, and group allocation was not hidden from the investigators.

The chain couples TRBV7-2 to TRBJ1-1, and the D gene may be TRBD1, 5 bases matching. The material sequenced was blood. This sequence originates from a man aged 50 to 59 with Graves' hyperthyroidism. The nucleotides read TGTGCCAGCAGCGACGGGGGTGGGTACACTGAAGCTTTCTTT. It codes for CASSDGGGYTEAFF.